This T cell receptor beta chain was documented in a study of post-analysis software for immune sequencing data. Sequencing libraries made from TCR beta cDNA carried unique molecular identifiers. Yield was approximately 500,000 cDNA molecules from about 0.94 to 9.7 million T cells. TCRdb ran MiXCR on the PCR reads and lists one entry per CDR3 protein. The sample lists approximately 350,000 distinct CDR3 sequences, 30% to 45% occurring once. With regard to this clonotype: Antigen specificity is unknown. With a much larger clone just one base away, this may be a read error.

Germline V gene data show CDR1 as SGHTA and CDR2 as FQGNSA. J gave up 4 bases and V 5 bases, and 7 bases lay outside the gene matches. The CDR3 runs to 15 residues. Whole-study findings and limits: Analysis by F measure revealed that same-batch samples clustered strongly together. Comparison with controls showed significantly lower normalized Chao1 diversity in multiple sclerosis patients. Included in a set of 5 or 6 TRBV segments more frequent in patients than controls were TRBV5-6, TRBV5-1 and TRBV20-1.

The chain combines TRBV7-2 with TRBJ2-1, with TRBD2 matching over 8 bases. Sequenced: blood. The TCR originated in a girl aged 10 to 17 with multiple sclerosis. In nucleotides, the CDR3 is TGTGCCAGCAGCCCTGGCGGGGGGACGTACAATGAGCAGTTCTTC. Translated, it gives CASSPGGGTYNEQFF.